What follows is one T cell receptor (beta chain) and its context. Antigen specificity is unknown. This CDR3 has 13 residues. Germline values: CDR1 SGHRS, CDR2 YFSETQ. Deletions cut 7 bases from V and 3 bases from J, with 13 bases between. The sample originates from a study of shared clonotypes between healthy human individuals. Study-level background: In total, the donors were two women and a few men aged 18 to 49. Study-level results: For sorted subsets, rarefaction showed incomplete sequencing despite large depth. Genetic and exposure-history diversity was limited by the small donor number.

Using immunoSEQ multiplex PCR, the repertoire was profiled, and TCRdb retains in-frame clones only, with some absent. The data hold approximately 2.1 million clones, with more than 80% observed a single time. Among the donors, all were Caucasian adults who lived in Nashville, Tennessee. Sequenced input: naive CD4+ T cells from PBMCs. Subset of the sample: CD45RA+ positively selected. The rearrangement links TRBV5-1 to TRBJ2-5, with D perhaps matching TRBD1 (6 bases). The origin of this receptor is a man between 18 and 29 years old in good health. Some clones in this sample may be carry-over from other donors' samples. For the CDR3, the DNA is TGCGCCAGCGTCGGGACACCCGAAGAGACCCAGTACTTC. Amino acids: CASVGTPEETQYF.